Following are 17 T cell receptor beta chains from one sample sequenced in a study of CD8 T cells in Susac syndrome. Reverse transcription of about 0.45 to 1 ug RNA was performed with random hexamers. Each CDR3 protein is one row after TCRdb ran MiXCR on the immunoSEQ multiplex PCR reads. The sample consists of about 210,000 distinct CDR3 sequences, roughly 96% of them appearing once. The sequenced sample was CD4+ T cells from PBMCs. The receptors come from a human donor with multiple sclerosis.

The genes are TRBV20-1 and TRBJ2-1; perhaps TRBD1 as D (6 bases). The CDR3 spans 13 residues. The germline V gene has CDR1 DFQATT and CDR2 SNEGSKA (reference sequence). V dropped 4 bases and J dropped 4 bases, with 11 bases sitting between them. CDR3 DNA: TGCAGTGCTACAGGACAGCCGTACAATGAGCAGTTCTTC. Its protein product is CSATGQPYNEQFF.

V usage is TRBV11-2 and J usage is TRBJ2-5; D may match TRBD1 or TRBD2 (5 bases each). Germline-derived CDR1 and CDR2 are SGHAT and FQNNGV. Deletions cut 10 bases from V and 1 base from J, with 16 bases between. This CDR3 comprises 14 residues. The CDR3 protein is CAKERRGSQETQYF. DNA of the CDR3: TGTGCCAAAGAAAGACGGGGCTCCCAAGAGACCCAGTACTTC.

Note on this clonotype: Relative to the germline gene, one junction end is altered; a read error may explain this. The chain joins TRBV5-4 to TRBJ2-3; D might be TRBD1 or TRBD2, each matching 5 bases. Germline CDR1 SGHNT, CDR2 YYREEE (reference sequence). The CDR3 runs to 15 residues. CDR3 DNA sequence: TGCGCCAGCAGCTGGTGGGGCCAGGCGGGAGATACGCAGTATTTT. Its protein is CASSWWGQAGDTQYF.

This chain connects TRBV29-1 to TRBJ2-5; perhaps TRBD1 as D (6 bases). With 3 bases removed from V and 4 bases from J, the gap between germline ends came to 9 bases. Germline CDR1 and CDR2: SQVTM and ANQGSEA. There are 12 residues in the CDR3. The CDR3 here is CSVDRGIETQYF. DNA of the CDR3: TGCAGCGTTGACAGGGGTATAGAGACCCAGTACTTC. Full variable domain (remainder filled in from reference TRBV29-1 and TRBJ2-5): SAVISQKPSRDICQRGTSLTIQCQVDSQVTMMFWYRQQPGQSLTLIATANQGSEATYESGFVIDKFPISRPNLTFSTLTVSNMSPEDSSIYLCSVDRGIETQYFGPGTRLLVL.

CDR3 in DNA: TGTGCCAGCAGCTTCGCCAGGGGCGCACAAGAGACCCAGTACTTC. Translating gives CASSFARGAQETQYF. The V gene is TRBV5-4, the J gene TRBJ2-5; D perhaps matches TRBD1 (6 bases). Germline V gene data show CDR1 as SGHNT and CDR2 as YYREEE (reference sequence). The V gene lost 2 bases and the J gene lost 2 bases, with 13 bases spanning the gap. This CDR3 contains 15 residues.

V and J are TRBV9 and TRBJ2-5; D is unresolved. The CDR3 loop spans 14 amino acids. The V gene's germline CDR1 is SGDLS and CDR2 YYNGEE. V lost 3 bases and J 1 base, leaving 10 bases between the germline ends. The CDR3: CASSGPIGQETQYF. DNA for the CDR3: TGTGCCAGCAGCGGACCCATTGGCCAAGAGACCCAGTACTTC.

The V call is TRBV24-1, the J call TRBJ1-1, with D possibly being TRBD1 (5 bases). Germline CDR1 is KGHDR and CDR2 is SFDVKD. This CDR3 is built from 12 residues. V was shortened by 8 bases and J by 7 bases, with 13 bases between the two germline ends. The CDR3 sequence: CATKRLGGEAFF. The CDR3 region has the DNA TGTGCCACCAAGAGACTGGGGGGTGAAGCTTTCTTT.

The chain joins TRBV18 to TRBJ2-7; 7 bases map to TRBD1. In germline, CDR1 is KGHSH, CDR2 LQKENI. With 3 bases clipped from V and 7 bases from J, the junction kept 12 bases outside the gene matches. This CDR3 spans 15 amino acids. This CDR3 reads CASSPMGQFPGEQYF. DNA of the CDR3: TGTGCCAGCTCACCGATGGGACAGTTCCCAGGGGAGCAGTACTTC. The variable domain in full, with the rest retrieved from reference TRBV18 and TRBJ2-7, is NAGVMQNPRHLVRRRGQEARLRCSPMKGHSHVYWYRQLPEEGLKFMVYLQKENIIDESGMPKERFSAEFPKEGPSILRIQQVVRGDSAAYFCASSPMGQFPGEQYFGPGTRLTVT.

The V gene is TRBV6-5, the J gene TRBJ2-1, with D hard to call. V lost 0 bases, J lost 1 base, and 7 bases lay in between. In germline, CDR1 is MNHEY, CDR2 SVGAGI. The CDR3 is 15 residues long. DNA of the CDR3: TGTGCCAGCAGTTACTCGCGTTCGTCCTACAATGAGCAGTTCTTC. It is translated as CASSYSRSSYNEQFF.

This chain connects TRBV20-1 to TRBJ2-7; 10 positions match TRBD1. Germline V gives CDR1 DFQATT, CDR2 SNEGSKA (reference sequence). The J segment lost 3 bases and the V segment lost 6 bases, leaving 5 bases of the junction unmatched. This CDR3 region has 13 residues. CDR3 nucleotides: TGCAGTGCCGGGACAGGGGTACTCTACGAGCAGTACTTC. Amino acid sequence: CSAGTGVLYEQYF.

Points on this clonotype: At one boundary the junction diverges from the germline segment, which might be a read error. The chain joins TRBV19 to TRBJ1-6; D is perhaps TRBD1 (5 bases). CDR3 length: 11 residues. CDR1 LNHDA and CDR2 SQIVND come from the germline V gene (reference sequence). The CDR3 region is CATGDNSPLHF. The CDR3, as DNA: TGCGCTACGGGGGATAATTCACCCCTCCACTTT.

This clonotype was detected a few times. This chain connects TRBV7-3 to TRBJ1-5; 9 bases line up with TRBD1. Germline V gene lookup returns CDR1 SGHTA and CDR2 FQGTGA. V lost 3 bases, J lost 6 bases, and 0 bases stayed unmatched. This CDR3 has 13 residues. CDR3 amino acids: CASSLDRGQPQHF. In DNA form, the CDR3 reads TGTGCCAGCAGCTTGGACAGGGGTCAGCCCCAGCATTTT.

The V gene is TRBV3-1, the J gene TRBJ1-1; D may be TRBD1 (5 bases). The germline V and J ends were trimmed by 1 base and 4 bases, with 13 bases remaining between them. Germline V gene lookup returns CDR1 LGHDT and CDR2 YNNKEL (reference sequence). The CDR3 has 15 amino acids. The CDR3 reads CASSQGGLRGTEAFF. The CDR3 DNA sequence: TGTGCCAGCAGCCAAGGGGGACTGCGAGGCACTGAAGCTTTCTTT.

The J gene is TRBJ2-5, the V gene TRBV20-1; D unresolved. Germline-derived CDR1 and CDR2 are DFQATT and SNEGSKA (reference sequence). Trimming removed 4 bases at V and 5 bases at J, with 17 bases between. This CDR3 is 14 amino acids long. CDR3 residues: CSATQFLGVETQYF. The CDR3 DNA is TGCAGTGCTACCCAGTTTTTAGGTGTGGAGACCCAGTACTTC.

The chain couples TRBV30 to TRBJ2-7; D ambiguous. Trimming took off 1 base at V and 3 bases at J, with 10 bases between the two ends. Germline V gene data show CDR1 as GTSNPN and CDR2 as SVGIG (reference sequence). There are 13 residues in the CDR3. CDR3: CAWSAGPDYEQYF. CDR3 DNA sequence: TGTGCCTGGAGTGCGGGCCCGGACTACGAGCAGTACTTC.

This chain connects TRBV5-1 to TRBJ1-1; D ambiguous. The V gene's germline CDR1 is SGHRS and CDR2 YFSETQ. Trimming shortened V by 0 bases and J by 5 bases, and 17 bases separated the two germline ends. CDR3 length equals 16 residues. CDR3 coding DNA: TGCGCCAGCAGCTTGGTCCAGAACCGAGCATCGACTGAAGCTTTCTTT. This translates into CASSLVQNRASTEAFF. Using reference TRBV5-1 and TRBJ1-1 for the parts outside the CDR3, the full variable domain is KAGVTQTPRYLIKTRGQQVTLSCSPISGHRSVSWYQQTPGQGLQFLFEYFSETQRNKGNFPGRFSGRQFSNSRSEMNVSTLELGDSALYLCASSLVQNRASTEAFFGQGTRLTVV.

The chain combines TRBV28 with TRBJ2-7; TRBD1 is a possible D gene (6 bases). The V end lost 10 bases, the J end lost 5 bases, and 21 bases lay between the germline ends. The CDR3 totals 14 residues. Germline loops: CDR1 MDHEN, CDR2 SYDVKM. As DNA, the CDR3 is TGTGCCACAAACAGCAGGGGCGGTTCCCACGAGCAGTACTTC. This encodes CATNSRGGSHEQYF.